This T cell receptor (beta chain) originates from a study of T cell responses to AZD1222 COVID-19 vaccine. Whole-study context: Pooling was applied to second doses at about 4 or about 12 weeks.

This clone appeared once. Germline lookup yields CDR1 SEHNR and CDR2 FQNEAQ (reference sequence). The germline V and J ends were trimmed by 5 bases and 1 base, with 14 bases remaining between them. CDR3 size: 16 residues. Repertoires were generated with immunoSEQ multiplex PCR, while TCRdb's copy carries only in-frame clones and drops some. The sample contains approximately 65,000 clones, 85% to 90% of which appear only once. The TCR comes from an adult in good health. The rearrangement links TRBV7-9 to TRBJ2-2; possible D gene TRBD2, 6 bases. This material consisted of peripheral blood, taken on day 0 of AZD1222 vaccination. CDR3 residues: CASSPRSGENTGELFF. The DNA for the CDR3 is TGTGCCAGCAGCCCCAGATCGGGGGAGAACACCGGGGAGCTGTTTTTT.